The T cell receptor beta chain described here comes from a study of blood T cell repertoires in COVID-19. Looking at the study overall: The origin of the acute and convalescent COVID-19 samples was the United States, Italy and Spain. PBMCs, B-cell-depleted T cells, or T cells provided the cDNA or gDNA that made up the material.

In the source study's methods: Nucleated cell number was recorded as an estimate derived from reference gene primer amplification. The repertoire was sequenced with immunoSEQ multiplex PCR; TCRdb's copy has only in-frame clones and lacks some. From that table come the V and J calls and clone size; the DNA was used to work out D and trimming. The data contain 95,000 to 100,000 clones, 91% of them seen just once; the ten biggest clones take up roughly 17%. The sequence came from a man aged 50-59 years with acute or convalescent COVID-19. Sequences were obtained from peripheral blood.

Here the CDR3 DNA reads TGTGCCAGCAGTTTTCGAGGGAATGGCTACACCTTC. It translates to CASSFRGNGYTF. V gene TRBV28 combines with J gene TRBJ1-2, with D hard to call. The CDR3 is 12 residues long. Per the germline V gene, CDR1 is MDHEN and CDR2 is SYDVKM. Trimming removed 3 bases at V and 6 bases at J, with 8 bases between.